This T cell receptor beta chain came from a study of technical replicates of blood from a few donors. Clones were read by immunoSEQ multiplex PCR, and TCRdb kept only the in-frame ones, dropping some. The sample records 87,000 or so clones, under 95% being singletons. V shed 5 bases, J shed 3 bases, and the junction held 4 bases outside the gene matches. The length of the CDR3 is 14 residues. Germline-derived CDR1 and CDR2 are SEHNR and FQNEAQ (reference sequence). This receptor was identified in a human donor in good health. Sequencing used T cells isolated from PBMCs. The chain employs TRBV7-9 and TRBJ1-1; 9 bases are a match to TRBD1. CDR3 sequence: CASSDRGRDTEAFF. For the CDR3, the DNA is TGTGCCAGCAGCGACAGGGGGAGGGACACTGAAGCTTTCTTT.